This section outlines one T cell receptor beta chain sequence together with its context. TCRdb keeps only in-frame clones here, not all; method: immunoSEQ multiplex PCR. The table records 75,000 to 100,000 clones, about 94% of them present only once. Germline V gene sequence: CDR1 ENHRY, CDR2 SYGVKD. This CDR3 is built from 15 residues. V gave up 3 bases and J gave up 5 bases, with 14 bases separating them. This record belongs to a study of technical replicates of blood from a handful of donors. The clonotype comes from a human donor in good health. The rearrangement joins TRBV10-3 to TRBJ1-5; possibly TRBD1 for D (6 bases). Sequencing was done on a sample of T cells isolated from PBMCs. Written as DNA, the CDR3 is TGTGCCATCAGTGATTTCCGATCAGGGGATCAGCCCCAGCATTTT. Protein product: CAISDFRSGDQPQHF.